Listed here are 3 T cell receptor beta chains from one sample, sequenced in a study of regulatory T cells in long-lasting Graves disease. Time point: newly diagnosed GD, antithyroid drugs for less than 3 months. TCR sequences were obtained from RNA taken from PBMCs. CDR3-region Arm-PCR and iRepertoire HTBI primers produced the TCR beta libraries. TCRdb redid the calling of the multiplex PCR reads with MiXCR, one entry per CDR3 protein. The table lists over 400,000 distinct CDR3 sequences, around 15% of them singletons. This same sample was also taken into another study, of T cells in Graves' hyperthyroidism and ophthalmopathy.

Material: peripheral blood mononuclear cells (PBMCs), obtained at new diagnosis, from a patient treated with antithyroid drugs. These receptor sequences come from a woman between 45 and 60 years old with Graves disease.

This clonotype has at least ten counts. The J gene is TRBJ1-5, the V gene TRBV6-1; no definite D call. The germline V gene encodes CDR1 MNHNS and CDR2 SASEGT. This CDR3 has 10 residues. V lost 8 bases to trimming and J lost 11 bases, with 10 bases between them. The CDR3: CASGINSQHF. Written as DNA, the CDR3 is TGTGCCAGCGGAATAAATTCCCAGCATTTT.

Turning to this clonotype: The junction departs from germline at one end; a sequencing error may be responsible. The chain carries TRBV20-1 and TRBJ2-1; TRBD2 matches at 12 bases. Germline loops: CDR1 DFQATT, CDR2 SNEGSKA (reference sequence). The CDR3 loop spans 13 amino acids. CDR3 sequence reads: CSAGGLAGGELFF. CDR3 sequence (DNA): TGCAGTGCCGGGGGGCTAGCGGGAGGGGAGCTGTTCTTC.

The rearrangement links TRBV5-1 to TRBJ2-1; 10 nucleotides align to TRBD2. J lost 5 bases, V lost 2 bases, and 4 bases had no gene match. This CDR3 has 15 amino acids. CDR1 and CDR2 from the germline V gene are SGHRS and YFSETQ. CDR3 in amino acids: CASSFLAGAHNEQFF. The CDR3 DNA follows: TGCGCCAGCAGCTTCCTAGCGGGAGCGCACAATGAGCAGTTCTTC.